This T cell receptor (beta chain) was identified during a study of T-cell memory formation after mild COVID-19. After 5'RACE with constant-segment primers, TCR alpha and TCR beta cDNA libraries carrying sample barcodes and UMIs were obtained. From the 5' RACE reads, TCRdb called clonotypes with MiXCR, one entry per CDR3 protein. The sample lists some 290,000 distinct CDR3 sequences; 15% to 20% were seen once. The CDR3 is 15 residues long. The V gene end was trimmed by 5 bases and the J gene end by 4 bases; junction bases not matched to a gene: 7. Germline V gene lookup returns CDR1 SGHTA and CDR2 FQGTGA. About this clonotype: The antigen is not known.

Study outcomes and limitations: Pre-infection memory harbored some responding clones, suggesting cross-reactive memory joined. Clones that contracted from day 15 to 85 were balanced CD4/CD8, while later expanders leaned CD4+. The main location of contracting CD4+ clones was CM and EM, and that of contracting CD8+ clones was EMRA.

The sequence was collected from a man aged 18 to 30 who had mild COVID-19 (a few samples of this study predate the infection). Cell type and time point are not known. V and J are TRBV7-3 and TRBJ2-2, with TRBD1 matching 7 bases. Sequencing used PBMCs or a T cell subset sorted from them (not recorded which). For the CDR3, the DNA is TGTGCCAGCAGCGCAAGACAGGGTGGCACCGGGGAGCTGTTTTTT. Its translation: CASSARQGGTGELFF.